One sample yielded the 26 T cell receptor beta chains listed below, sequenced in a study of blood T cell repertoires in COVID-19. TCRdb keeps only in-frame clones here, not all; method: immunoSEQ multiplex PCR. The data show roughly 160,000 clones, with approximately 84% seen just once and roughly 1% held by the top ten. The specimen sequenced was peripheral blood. The receptors stem from a man aged 35 to 55 with acute or convalescent COVID-19.

The V call is TRBV10-1, the J call TRBJ2-3; 13 bases agree with TRBD2. CDR1 and CDR2 from the germline V gene are WNHNN and SYGVQD (reference sequence). CDR3 length: 16 amino acids. V shed 6 bases and J 1 base; nucleotides not matched to a gene: 4. This chain's CDR3 is CASSPGTSGGTDTQYF. CDR3 DNA sequence: TGCGCCAGCAGCCCCGGGACTAGCGGGGGCACAGATACGCAGTATTTT.

This clone came up once. The chain links TRBV9 to TRBJ2-7, with 9 bases that match TRBD2. Germline lookup yields CDR1 SGDLS and CDR2 YYNGEE. With V trimmed by 1 base and J by 6 bases, 5 bases remained unmatched. The CDR3 is made up of 14 amino acids. CDR3 in amino acids: CASSVRSGGLEQYF. DNA of the CDR3: TGTGCCAGCAGCGTACGTAGCGGGGGCCTCGAGCAGTACTTC.

This clone has a single count. The chain recombines TRBV7-2 with TRBJ1-1; D is undetermined. Trimming shortened V by 4 bases and J by 1 base, and 7 bases separated the two germline ends. CDR3 size: 13 residues. In germline, CDR1 is SGHTA, CDR2 FQGNSA. The chain's CDR3 is CASSSPGNTEAFF. The CDR3 region has the DNA TGTGCCAGCAGCTCCCCAGGGAACACTGAAGCTTTCTTT.

The V and J genes are TRBV21-1 and TRBJ2-7; the table's TRBD1 call for D was not verified on the DNA. TRBV21-1 constitutes a pseudogene. The CDR3 length is 15 residues. This CDR3 is CASIHRDRSFYEQYF. DNA of the CDR3: TGTGCCAGCATCCACCGGGACAGAAGTTTCTACGAGCAGTACTTC.

The chain employs TRBV7-9 and TRBJ1-2; TRBD1 matches 7 bases. The V and J ends lost 3 bases and 5 bases, in that order; junction bases with no gene match: 9. The CDR3 loop spans 15 amino acids. CDR1 is SEHNR, CDR2 FQNEAQ, per germline (reference sequence). The CDR3 spells CASSFGQDYSYGYTF. CDR3 DNA sequence: TGTGCCAGCAGCTTCGGACAGGACTACTCTTATGGCTACACCTTC.

The rearrangement links TRBV19 to TRBJ2-2; D possibly corresponds to TRBD2 (6 bases). Looked up from germline, CDR1 is LNHDA and CDR2 is SQIVND (reference sequence). V lost 6 bases, J lost 6 bases, and 23 bases lay in between. This CDR3 comprises 17 residues. In DNA, the CDR3 is TGTGCCAGTAGCCCCTTGCCCTCCGCGGGGATAGCCGGGGAGCTGTTTTTT. Its protein product is CASSPLPSAGIAGELFF.

This sequence joins TRBV5-5 and TRBJ1-1, with 7 bases aligning to TRBD1. The CDR3 has 15 amino acids. J gave up 3 bases and V 5 bases, and 10 bases lay outside the gene matches. Per the germline V gene, CDR1 is SGHKS and CDR2 is YYEKEE (reference sequence). This chain's CDR3 is CASSYLQGPDTEAFF. CDR3 nucleotides: TGTGCCAGCAGTTATCTACAGGGGCCGGACACTGAAGCTTTCTTT. Full variable domain (outside the CDR3, taken from reference TRBV5-5 and TRBJ1-1): DAGVTQSPTHLIKTRGQQVTLRCSPISGHKSVSWYQQVLGQGPQFIFQYYEKEERGRGNFPDRFSARQFPNYSSELNVNALLLGDSALYLCASSYLQGPDTEAFFGQGTRLTVV.

This clone appeared once. This rearrangement joins TRBV9 to TRBJ2-7; 7 bases are shared with TRBD1. CDR3 length equals 15 residues. Germline values: CDR1 SGDLS, CDR2 YYNGEE. Unmatched junction bases numbered 9, after V lost 0 bases and J lost 6 bases. Here the CDR3 DNA reads TGTGCCAGCAGCGTAGCTGACAGGGAAGGGGGCGAGCAGTACTTC. This translates into CASSVADREGGEQYF. The variable domain in full, with the rest retrieved from reference TRBV9 and TRBJ2-7, is DSGVTQTPKHLITATGQRVTLRCSPRSGDLSVYWYQQSLDQGLQFLIQYYNGEERAKGNILERFSAQQFPDLHSELNLSSLELGDSALYFCASSVADREGGEQYFGPGTRLTVT.

This rearrangement joins TRBV2 to TRBJ1-2, with D perhaps matching TRBD1 (5 bases). Germline loops: CDR1 SNHLY, CDR2 FYNNEI. The V end was cut by 6 bases, the J end by 4 bases, with 9 bases between. The CDR3 consists of 12 residues. CDR3 nucleotide sequence: TGTGCCAGCAGGAAGGGGCGCTATGGCTACACCTTC. Amino acid sequence: CASRKGRYGYTF.

CDR3 region: CASRTSGGEQYF. The CDR3 nucleotides are TGTGCCAGCAGGACTAGCGGAGGGGAGCAGTACTTC. This chain uses TRBV6-5 with TRBJ2-7, with 9 bases aligning to TRBD2. The CDR3 has 12 residues. The germline CDR1 and CDR2 sequences are MNHEY and SVGAGI. V shed 6 bases and J 7 bases; nucleotides not matched to a gene: 4.

The rearrangement uses TRBV28 and TRBJ1-1, with D unclear. Between the trimmed V and J ends, which lost 8 bases and 6 bases, there was a span of 13 bases. Germline assignment: CDR1 MDHEN and CDR2 SYDVKM. CDR3 length: 12 residues. CDR3 sequence (DNA): TGTGCCAGCGGAGGAGTTTGGGCTGAAGCTTTCTTT. It translates to CASGGVWAEAFF.

The chain couples TRBV5-4 to TRBJ1-6, with D unresolved. V lost 0 bases to trimming and J lost 8 bases, with 9 bases between them. Germline loops: CDR1 SGHNT, CDR2 YYREEE (reference sequence). The CDR3 contains 14 residues. The CDR3 sequence: CASSLDNFDSPLHF. The DNA for the CDR3 is TGTGCCAGCAGCTTGGATAACTTTGATTCACCCCTCCACTTT.

This clone has just one count. This sequence joins TRBV2 and TRBJ2-2; D perhaps matches TRBD1 (6 bases). Germline V gene lookup returns CDR1 SNHLY and CDR2 FYNNEI. The CDR3 loop spans 15 amino acids. V was clipped by 4 bases and J by 6 bases, with 15 bases between them. The CDR3 reads CASSGEGSGAGELFF. The DNA for the CDR3 is TGTGCCAGCAGTGGTGAGGGGTCAGGGGCCGGGGAGCTGTTTTTT. The complete variable domain, with remaining parts taken from reference TRBV2 and TRBJ2-2, reads EPEVTQTPSHQVTQMGQEVILRCVPISNHLYFYWYRQILGQKVEFLVSFYNNEISEKSEIFDDQFSVERPDGSNFTLKIRSTKLEDSAMYFCASSGEGSGAGELFFGEGSRLTVL.

V usage is TRBV28 and J usage is TRBJ1-1; the match to TRBD1 covers 12 bases. The germline V gene encodes CDR1 MDHEN and CDR2 SYDVKM. With V trimmed by 6 bases and J by 5 bases, 4 bases remained unmatched. The CDR3 has 14 amino acids. The chain's CDR3 is CASSPGQGATEAFF. CDR3 nucleotide sequence: TGTGCCAGCAGCCCGGGACAGGGGGCGACTGAAGCTTTCTTT.

This chain connects TRBV25-1 to TRBJ1-2; the match to TRBD1 covers 7 bases. The germline V gene has CDR1 MGHDK and CDR2 SYGVNS. This CDR3 contains 13 residues. V was pared by 4 bases and J by 6 bases, with 5 bases of the junction left unmatched. The CDR3 protein is CASSATGTDGYTF. The DNA for the CDR3 is TGTGCCAGCAGTGCTACAGGGACAGATGGCTACACCTTC.

This rearrangement joins TRBV5-6 to TRBJ1-2, with unresolved D. Germline V lookup: CDR1 SGHDT, CDR2 YYEEEE. V dropped 0 bases and J dropped 6 bases, with 9 bases sitting between them. The CDR3 extends over 13 amino acids. CDR3 nucleotides: TGTGCCAGCAGCTTGGCCGGGGTAAATGGCTACACCTTC. Translating gives CASSLAGVNGYTF.

The genes are TRBV3-1 (or the pseudogene TRBV3-2) and TRBJ2-7; 7 positions agree with TRBD1. Germline V CDR1 and CDR2: LGHDT, YNNKEL (reference sequence). J lost 0 bases, V lost 3 bases, and 5 bases had no gene match. CDR3 length equals 15 residues. The CDR3 here is CASSQPGQSSYEQYF. DNA for the CDR3: TGTGCCAGCAGCCAGCCGGGACAGAGCTCCTACGAGCAGTACTTC.

V gene TRBV4-1 combines with J gene TRBJ1-2, with D tentatively TRBD1 (6 bases). The CDR3 extends over 15 amino acids. Germline V CDR1 and CDR2: MGHRA, YSYEKL. The germline V and J ends were trimmed by 0 bases and 5 bases, with 13 bases remaining between them. The CDR3 nucleotides are TGCGCCAGCAGCCAAGATCCCAGGGGAGGGTATGGCTACACCTTC. This translates into CASSQDPRGGYGYTF.

The genes are TRBV25-1 and TRBJ1-2; D uncertain. V gave up 5 bases and J gave up 8 bases, with 12 bases separating them. The CDR3 loop spans 12 amino acids. The germline CDR1 and CDR2 sequences are MGHDK and SYGVNS. CDR3 in DNA: TGTGCCAGCAGTCTGGGCCGGGGAGGCTACACCTTC. It yields the protein CASSLGRGGYTF.

The V call is TRBV28, the J call TRBJ1-4, with a possible D match to TRBD1 (6 bases). V was trimmed by 3 bases and J by 7 bases, leaving 9 bases between them. The CDR3 runs to 13 residues. The germline CDR1 and CDR2 sequences are MDHEN and SYDVKM. Here the CDR3 reads CASSLGGGEKLFF. CDR3 sequence (DNA): TGTGCCAGCAGTTTGGGAGGGGGTGAAAAACTGTTTTTT.

V is TRBV24-1 and J is TRBJ2-2; 7 nucleotides align to TRBD1. Per the germline V gene, CDR1 is KGHDR and CDR2 is SFDVKD. CDR3 length equals 15 residues. V gave up 12 bases and J gave up 4 bases; unmatched junction bases: 13. The CDR3 DNA reads TGTGCCTCCTTGAGACAGGGATTGGGCACCGGGGAGCTGTTTTTT. Its translation: CASLRQGLGTGELFF.

V usage is TRBV28 and J usage is TRBJ1-6, with TRBD1 as a possible D gene (6 bases). Germline values: CDR1 MDHEN, CDR2 SYDVKM. The CDR3 totals 13 residues. Trimming shortened V by 7 bases and J by 10 bases, and 14 bases separated the two germline ends. DNA for the CDR3: TGTGCCAGCACTAGCGGACAGCCCTCACCCCTCCACTTT. Protein product: CASTSGQPSPLHF.

The chain is built from TRBV7-9 and TRBJ1-1; perhaps TRBD1 as D (6 bases). This CDR3 region has 15 residues. Per germline, CDR1 SEHNR and CDR2 FQNEAQ (reference sequence). V lost 4 bases to trimming and J lost 2 bases, with 14 bases between them. For the CDR3, the DNA is TGTGCCAGCAGCTCTTTCCAGGGGCTCAACACTGAAGCTTTCTTT. Protein: CASSSFQGLNTEAFF.

V and J are TRBV4-1 and TRBJ1-4; D remains unclear. Germline V gene lookup returns CDR1 MGHRA and CDR2 YSYEKL. The CDR3 runs to 15 residues. V was pared by 0 bases and J by 4 bases, with 9 bases between. CDR3 sequence: CASSQETALNEKLFF. CDR3 nucleotide sequence: TGCGCCAGCAGCCAAGAAACAGCCCTTAATGAAAAACTGTTTTTT.

This clone appeared a single time. The J gene is TRBJ2-5, the V gene TRBV11-2; no clear D. The CDR3 runs 11 residues. Trimming stripped 5 bases from V and 5 bases from J, with 6 bases between. Germline assignment: CDR1 SGHAT and CDR2 FQNNGV. The CDR3 DNA reads as TGTGCCAGCAGCCCCGGGGAGACCCAGTACTTC. It codes for CASSPGETQYF.

The chain couples TRBV5-1 to TRBJ2-7; a weak D match, TRBD2 (5 bases). The germline gives CDR1 SGHRS, CDR2 YFSETQ. The CDR3 is made up of 13 amino acids. Trimming cost V 0 bases and J 3 bases, with 7 bases left between them. CDR3 in DNA: TGCGCCAGCAGCTTGGACGGGAACTACGAGCAGTACTTC. This sequence encodes CASSLDGNYEQYF.